This T cell receptor (beta chain) appears in the sequencing data of a study of control samples from healthy donors and cancer patients. Using immunoSEQ multiplex PCR, the repertoire was profiled, and TCRdb retains in-frame clones only, with some absent. The sample has 110,000 to 150,000 clones, 85% to 95% seen once; the top ten hold approximately 15%. The CDR3 consists of 14 residues. Germline V gene sequence: CDR1 KGHSH, CDR2 LQKENI. The ends lost 2 bases at V and 6 bases at J; junction bases unmatched: 0. Input material: PBMCs. This receptor was obtained from a man in his sixties with colorectal cancer. The V gene is TRBV18, the J gene TRBJ2-2; TRBD1 agrees at 10 bases. CDR3 nucleotides: TGTGCCAGCTCACCAGGGACAGGGGCCGGGGAGCTGTTTTTT. Translation: CASSPGTGAGELFF.